One sample yielded the 14 T cell receptor beta chains listed below, sequenced in a study of spatial heterogeneity in lung cancer. Study-wide results and limits: Higher tumor mutation counts went along with higher counts of expanded intratumoral alpha and beta TCRs.

Their antigens are not known. Described time point: sample taken at primary tumor resection. TCRdb reprocessed the 5' RACE reads via MiXCR and lists one record per CDR3 protein. The repertoire holds about 11,000 distinct CDR3 sequences, with roughly 5.2% as singletons. The sequencing used lung tumor tissue, collected at surgery. These receptors all stem from a male donor with early-stage non-small cell lung cancer.

This clonotype appeared many times. This beta chain is an unintended read in a library built for alpha chains; its size means little. This chain uses TRBV20-1 with TRBJ2-4, with D unresolved. This CDR3 has 12 amino acids. Germline loops: CDR1 DFQATT, CDR2 SNEGSKA (reference sequence). Trimming pared 7 bases from V and 7 bases from J, leaving 14 bases between. In DNA, the CDR3 is TGCAGTGGGGTGCCTCCCGGTAACATTCAGTACTTC. Translating it yields CSGVPPGNIQYF.

In this sample, this clonotype turned up many times. This beta chain slipped into a library made for alpha chains as a stray read, so its size is not meaningful. The V call is TRBV20-1, the J call TRBJ2-4; TRBD1 might be the D (5 bases). Trimming stripped 4 bases from V and 7 bases from J, with 17 bases between. Germline V gene sequence: CDR1 DFQATT, CDR2 SNEGSKA (reference sequence). The CDR3 is 14 amino acids. The DNA of the CDR3 is TGCAGTGCTACAGGGCGTAACTTTTTGAACATTCAGTACTTC. Protein: CSATGRNFLNIQYF.

This clonotype was observed a handful of times. This beta chain came through as a stray read in a library set up for alpha chains, and its size says little. The chain is built from TRBV4-2 and TRBJ2-7, with 10 positions matching TRBD1. CDR1 is LGHNA, CDR2 YNFKEQ, per germline. Trimming removed 3 bases from V and 2 bases from J; junction bases left unmatched: 4. This CDR3 is built from 15 residues. CDR3 region: CASSQSGTGAYEQYF. In DNA, the CDR3 is TGTGCCAGCAGCCAGAGCGGGACAGGGGCCTACGAGCAGTACTTC.

This clonotype is categorized as medium-sized. This beta chain slipped into a library made for alpha chains as a stray read, so its size is not meaningful. This sequence joins TRBV12-3 or TRBV12-4 and TRBJ2-3; no clear D gene. The CDR3 consists of 11 residues. V dropped 6 bases and J dropped 5 bases, with 6 bases sitting between them. The CDR3 sequence: CASSFGDTQYF. The CDR3 region has the DNA TGTGCCAGCAGCTTTGGAGATACGCAGTATTTT.

This clonotype was seen ten or more times. This beta chain represents an off-target read in a library built for alpha chains; its size is of limited meaning. The CDR3 sequence: CASSPYRGRGTDTQYF. CDR3 in DNA: TGTGCCAGCAGCCCATACAGGGGGCGGGGCACAGATACGCAGTATTTT. The V and J genes are TRBV14 and TRBJ2-3; TRBD1 matches 9 bases. The length of the CDR3 is 16 residues. The ends lost 4 bases at V and 1 base at J; junction bases unmatched: 6. Germline loops: CDR1 SGHDN, CDR2 FVKESK.

This clonotype occurred many times. This beta chain slipped into a library made for alpha chains as a stray read, so its size is not meaningful. This sequence joins TRBV20-1 and TRBJ2-7; no firm D call. The CDR3 extends over 15 amino acids. Per germline, CDR1 DFQATT and CDR2 SNEGSKA (reference sequence). Trimming cost V 0 bases and J 3 bases, with 15 bases left between them. The CDR3 nucleotides are TGCAGTGCTAGAGATCCTGGCCAGCTTCTCTACGAGCAGTACTTC. Encoded protein: CSARDPGQLLYEQYF.

This clonotype occurred many times. This beta chain turned up in a library designed for alpha chains; as an off-target read, its abundance says little. The J gene is TRBJ2-7, the V gene TRBV5-1; D is perhaps TRBD1 or TRBD2 (5 bases each). Trimming took 1 base from V and 5 from J, leaving 7 bases between them. This CDR3 has 12 residues. Germline CDR1 SGHRS, CDR2 YFSETQ. The CDR3: CASSLQGHEQYF. DNA of the CDR3: TGCGCCAGCAGCTTGCAGGGACACGAGCAGTACTTC.

This clonotype is deemed medium-sized. Because the library targeted alpha chains, this beta chain is an off-target read whose size means little. The V call is TRBV10-3, the J call TRBJ2-1; D possibly corresponds to TRBD1 (6 bases). CDR3 length: 15 residues. Germline values: CDR1 ENHRY, CDR2 SYGVKD. Trimming left V 3 bases short and J 0 bases short, with 9 bases between. CDR3 nucleotide sequence: TGTGCCATCAGTGAAGACAGGAGCTCCTACAATGAGCAGTTCTTC. Its protein product is CAISEDRSSYNEQFF.

This clonotype was counted many times. This beta chain was picked up by a library intended for alpha chains and is off target, so its count carries little meaning. This chain links TRBV6-6 with TRBJ1-6; D unclear. The V and J ends lost 0 bases and 14 bases respectively, with 11 bases between them. This CDR3 contains 13 residues. CDR1 is MNHNY and CDR2 is SVGAGI in the germline V gene (reference sequence). Here the CDR3 reads CASSYSGQSTLHF. CDR3 bases: TGTGCCAGCAGTTACTCGGGCCAGTCAACCCTCCACTTT.

This clonotype appeared many times. This beta chain is off target for a library built for alpha chains, so its abundance means little. This sequence joins TRBV18 and TRBJ2-1, with 11 bases that match TRBD1. V dropped 3 bases and J dropped 8; count of bases not matched to a gene: 6. The CDR3 is 15 residues long. Per the germline V gene, CDR1 is KGHSH and CDR2 is LQKENI. The CDR3 nucleotides read TGTGCCAGCTCACCCGTTGGACAGGGGGCACATGAGCAGTTCTTC. Its translation: CASSPVGQGAHEQFF.

This clonotype was observed a few times. Being off target in a library aimed at alpha chains, this beta chain has a size of little meaning. The chain links TRBV6-8 to TRBJ2-7; no clear D gene. This CDR3 comprises 14 residues. Germline CDR1 and CDR2: MNHGY and SAAAGT. V lost 2 bases and J lost 9, with 17 bases in between. DNA of the CDR3: TGTGCCAGCAGTTACAGGACCATATACGAGTGGCAGTACTTC. It specifies CASSYRTIYEWQYF.

Turning to this clonotype: Within a library made for alpha chains, this beta chain is off target, and its count is uninformative. CDR3 coding DNA: TGTGCCAGCAGTTCCACGACAGGGGCTGGGACAGATACGCAGTATTTT. The encoded protein is CASSSTTGAGTDTQYF. The chain has TRBV7-2 and TRBJ2-3; TRBD1 matches at 8 bases. The CDR3 sequence is 16 residues long. Germline values: CDR1 SGHTA, CDR2 FQGNSA. Unmatched junction bases numbered 11, after V lost 6 bases and J lost 3 bases.

On this clonotype itself: Little can be read into the size of this beta chain, an off-target read in a library designed for alpha chains. The rearrangement links TRBV20-1 to TRBJ1-1; D unresolved. CDR1 DFQATT and CDR2 SNEGSKA come from the germline V gene (reference sequence). The CDR3 covers 13 residues. Trimming shortened V by 1 base and J by 0 bases, and 6 bases separated the two germline ends. The CDR3 protein is CSARGPMNTEAFF. In DNA form, the CDR3 reads TGCAGTGCTAGAGGTCCCATGAACACTGAAGCTTTCTTT.

This clonotype was detected ten times or more. Found in a library prepared for alpha chains, this beta chain is an off-target read, and its abundance has little meaning. The chain combines TRBV6-1 with TRBJ1-5; 10 bases match TRBD1. In germline, CDR1 is MNHNS, CDR2 SASEGT. The CDR3 runs to 15 residues. V gave up 1 base and J gave up 6 bases; unmatched junction bases: 3. CDR3 region: CASSEVTGGIQPQHF. The DNA of the CDR3 is TGTGCCAGCAGTGAAGTGACAGGGGGCATTCAGCCCCAGCATTTT.